This T cell receptor (beta chain) emerged from a study of blood T cells in healthy people across ages. Whole-study findings and limits: Higher diversity, along with more naive CD4+ cells, distinguished long-lived donors from aged donors.

For this clonotype: The antigen is undetermined.

The V and J ends lost 11 bases and 2 bases, in that order; junction bases with no gene match: 1. Looked up from germline, CDR1 is SNHLY and CDR2 is FYNNEI. The CDR3 has 12 residues. It was with a sample-barcoded 5' primer and a J-beta primer mix that a second PCR of about 7 to 12 cycles was run. TCRdb reprocessed the 5' RACE reads via MiXCR and lists one record per CDR3 protein. The profile shows more than 900,000 distinct CDR3 sequences, under 30% of them singletons. These sequences were also reported in another study, on T cells of mothers and their children.

The sample taken for sequencing was blood. V gene TRBV2 combines with J gene TRBJ2-4; 9 bases are a match to TRBD1. This receptor was identified in a girl aged 2-10 years in good health. This CDR3 reads CAGQGTKNIQYF. The CDR3 DNA follows: TGTGCCGGACAGGGGACCAAAAACATTCAGTACTTC.